The rows below give T cell receptor beta chains drawn from one sample of a study of shared clonotypes between healthy human individuals. Here immunoSEQ multiplex PCR was the method, and the copy in TCRdb shows in-frame clones only, minus some. Here the sample spans about 1.1 million clones, about 80% being singletons. The sequencing input was memory CD4+ T cells from PBMCs. These receptors came from a man between 18 and 29 years old in good health. Some clones in this sample may be carry-over from other donors' samples. Each CDR3 is given with its conserved first and last residue. Each record gives: clone size, CDR3 length, J gene, D gene, V gene, CDR3 protein, CDR3 DNA. The D gene is left open where the match is weak. The size of a clone is reported for some rows only, either as once, few or many, or as a class for expanded clones.

once 14 TRBJ1-2 - TRBV5-6 CASSLGPMDYGYTF TGTGCCAGCAGCTTGGGCCCAATGGACTATGGCTACACCTTC
- 15 TRBJ2-2 TRBD1 TRBV19 CASSKGDRANRELFF TGTGCCAGTAGTAAGGGGGACAGGGCAAACCGGGAGCTGTTTTTT
- 15 TRBJ2-7 - TRBV9 CASSVGSSASYEQYF TGTGCCAGCAGCGTAGGGAGTAGCGCCTCCTACGAGCAGTACTTC
many 15 TRBJ2-7 - TRBV4-2 CASSHNVETAYEQYF TGTGCCAGCAGCCACAACGTTGAGACAGCCTACGAGCAGTACTTC
- 13 TRBJ2-7 - TRBV11-2 CASSPLWGYEQYF TGTGCCAGCAGCCCGTTGTGGGGCTACGAGCAGTACTTC
- 15 TRBJ2-3 TRBD2 TRBV29-1 CSVPGTSGSTDTQYF TGCAGCGTACCCGGGACTAGCGGTAGCACAGATACGCAGTATTTT
- 15 TRBJ2-7 - TRBV27 CASSFSSLGAYEQYF TGTGCCAGCAGTTTTTCTAGCCTGGGCGCCTACGAGCAGTACTTC
- 14 TRBJ2-3 TRBD2 TRBV30 CAWFSGRAADTQYF TGTGCCTGGTTTAGCGGGAGGGCCGCAGATACGCAGTATTTT
- 13 TRBJ2-4 - TRBV30 CAWRWRDGNIQYF TGTGCCTGGAGGTGGCGGGACGGGAACATTCAGTACTTC
- 13 TRBJ2-7 - TRBV15 CATSRDNRAEQYF TGTGCCACCAGCAGAGATAACAGGGCCGAGCAGTACTTC
- 14 TRBJ1-2 TRBD1 TRBV5-6 CASSFRTGRSGYTF TGTGCCAGCAGCTTCCGGACAGGGAGGAGTGGCTACACCTTC
- 15 TRBJ2-1 TRBD2 TRBV7-2 CASAQSGSSYNEQFF TGTGCCAGCGCTCAGAGCGGGAGCTCCTACAATGAGCAGTTCTTC
- 10 TRBJ2-1 - TRBV20-1 CSAAPNEQFF TGCAGTGCTGCCCCAAATGAGCAGTTCTTC
- 13 TRBJ2-7 TRBD2 TRBV5-1 CASSQEASGTQYF TGCGCCAGCAGCCAGGAGGCTAGCGGGACGCAGTACTTC
few 12 TRBJ2-7 - TRBV11-2 CASSQRAREQYF TGTGCCAGCAGCCAGAGGGCGCGGGAGCAGTACTTC
- 14 TRBJ1-2 - TRBV7-3 CASSPGRGNYGYTF TGTGCCAGCAGCCCAGGGAGGGGTAACTATGGCTACACCTTC
- 13 TRBJ1-4 - TRBV5-1 CASSPGVGEKLFF TGCGCCAGCAGCCCAGGGGTTGGCGAAAAACTGTTTTTT
- 13 TRBJ2-1 TRBD1 TRBV18 CASSPGTGNEQFF TGTGCCAGCTCACCTGGGACAGGCAATGAGCAGTTCTTC
once 14 TRBJ2-5 TRBD2 TRBV7-6 CASSLSSGKETQYF TGTGCCAGCAGCTTGTCGAGCGGGAAAGAGACCCAGTACTTC
- 15 TRBJ2-2 - TRBV14 CASSPREINTGELFF TGTGCCAGCAGCCCTCGGGAGATCAACACCGGGGAGCTGTTTTTT
- 14 TRBJ1-3 - TRBV5-1 CASSLSGFGNTIYF TGCGCCAGCAGCTTGTCGGGGTTCGGAAACACCATATATTTT
few 13 TRBJ2-3 - TRBV7-9 CASSNYDTDTQYF TGTGCCAGCAGTAACTACGACACAGATACGCAGTATTTT
- 16 TRBJ2-7 TRBD2 TRBV7-3 CASSLSGGRGNYEQYF TGTGCCAGCAGCTTATCCGGCGGGAGGGGGAACTACGAGCAGTACTTC
few 19 TRBJ2-4 TRBD1 TRBV7-2 CASSLEGTGAKLAKNIQYF TGTGCCAGCAGCTTAGAGGGGACAGGGGCAAAATTAGCCAAAAACATTCAGTACTTC
- 15 TRBJ2-3 TRBD2 TRBV5-1 CASSPGLAVTDTRYF TGCGCCAGCAGCCCGGGACTAGCGGTCACAGATACGCGGTATTTT
once 15 TRBJ2-5 - TRBV15 CATSRDRKGQETQYF TGTGCCACCAGCAGAGATCGGAAAGGACAAGAGACCCAGTACTTC
few 13 TRBJ1-1 TRBD1 TRBV6-1 CASSEGRTGQAFF TGTGCCAGCAGTGAGGGGAGGACAGGTCAAGCTTTCTTT
- 15 TRBJ2-3 TRBD1 TRBV5-1 CASSNGQGSTDTQYF TGCGCCAGCAGCAACGGACAGGGATCCACAGATACGCAGTATTTT
- 13 TRBJ2-7 - TRBV28 CATNTRGSYEQYF TGTGCCACCAACACTAGGGGCTCCTACGAGCAGTACTTC
many 11 TRBJ1-2 - TRBV20-1 CSAPDPGRDTF TGCAGTGCCCCCGATCCCGGGAGGGACACCTTC
- 12 TRBJ2-7 - TRBV4-1 CASSQVGAEQYF TGCGCCAGCAGCCAAGTTGGGGCCGAGCAGTACTTC
few 11 TRBJ2-5 - TRBV29-1 CSVSGQETQYF TGCAGCGTCAGTGGCCAGGAGACCCAGTACTTC
once 11 TRBJ1-2 - TRBV5-8 CASSLFVGYTF TGTGCCAGCAGCTTATTCGTTGGCTACACCTTC
- 16 TRBJ2-3 TRBD2 TRBV5-1 CASSPLAASGMNTQYF TGCGCCAGCAGCCCGCTGGCAGCTAGCGGGATGAATACGCAGTATTTT
- 18 TRBJ2-2 TRBD2 TRBV4-2 CASSHLIAGVKNTGELFF TGTGCCAGCAGCCACCTCATAGCGGGAGTAAAAAACACCGGGGAGCTGTTTTTT
- 13 TRBJ2-2 - TRBV5-1 CASSLLQSGELFF TGCGCCAGCAGCTTGTTACAGTCCGGGGAGCTGTTTTTT
- 18 TRBJ2-6 - TRBV4-1 CASSPMAGQGTGANVLTF TGCGCCAGCAGCCCTATGGCTGGCCAGGGAACTGGGGCCAACGTCCTGACTTTC
- 15 TRBJ2-3 - TRBV29-1 CSVTIGGLTADTQYF TGCAGCGTCACAATTGGGGGACTTACCGCAGATACGCAGTATTTT
few 13 TRBJ2-2 - TRBV7-3 CASSLFHTGELFF TGTGCCAGCAGCTTATTTCACACCGGGGAGCTGTTTTTT
- 14 TRBJ2-1 - TRBV5-3 CARSVAGTPQEQFF TGTGCCAGAAGCGTAGCCGGGACGCCGCAGGAGCAGTTCTTC
- 16 TRBJ2-7 - TRBV9 CASSVGIGQQTYEQYF TGTGCCAGCAGCGTAGGAATTGGACAGCAAACCTACGAGCAGTACTTC
- 13 TRBJ2-7 - TRBV6-4 CASSSSTGTEQYF TGTGCCAGCAGTTCTTCCACCGGGACCGAGCAGTACTTC
- 15 TRBJ2-7 - TRBV11-2 CASSLDITADYEQYF TGTGCCAGCAGCTTAGATATTACGGCTGACTACGAGCAGTACTTC
- 13 TRBJ2-7 TRBD2 TRBV30 CAWSGLAGGPQYF TGTGCCTGGAGTGGACTAGCGGGAGGGCCGCAGTACTTC
few 14 TRBJ2-7 - TRBV18 CASSPNRHSYEQYF TGTGCCAGCTCACCCAATAGACACAGTTACGAGCAGTACTTC
- 18 TRBJ2-6 - TRBV9 CASSVLSSQGSGANVLTF TGTGCCAGCAGCGTACTATCCTCCCAGGGATCTGGGGCCAACGTCCTGACTTTC
- 14 TRBJ2-1 - TRBV7-2 CASSYGSTYNEQFF TGTGCCAGCAGCTATGGGAGTACCTACAATGAGCAGTTCTTC
few 13 TRBJ1-5 - TRBV6-1 CASSAWSNQPQHF TGTGCCAGCAGTGCATGGAGCAATCAGCCCCAGCATTTT
- 13 TRBJ2-2 - TRBV7-9 CASSVQGTGELFF TGTGCCAGCAGCGTGCAAGGGACCGGGGAGCTGTTTTTT
- 14 TRBJ2-5 TRBD2 TRBV7-3 CASSATSGREAQYF TGTGCCAGCAGCGCCACTAGCGGGAGAGAGGCCCAGTACTTC
- 16 TRBJ2-7 TRBD2 TRBV28 CASSTLAAPRSYEQYF TGTGCCAGCAGTACCCTAGCGGCCCCGAGGTCCTACGAGCAGTACTTC
- 14 TRBJ2-5 TRBD1 TRBV5-4 CASSPDRGRETQYF TGTGCCAGCAGCCCGGACAGGGGTCGGGAGACCCAGTACTTC
- 14 TRBJ2-4 - TRBV7-9 CASSRPGGINIQYF TGTGCCAGCAGCCGACCTGGCGGCATAAACATTCAGTACTTC
- 16 TRBJ2-2 TRBD1 TRBV5-1 CASSLEGQGVTGELFF TGCGCCAGCAGCTTGGAGGGACAGGGGGTCACCGGGGAGCTGTTTTTT
- 13 TRBJ1-6 - TRBV2 CASSAQDNSPLHF TGTGCCAGCAGTGCCCAGGATAATTCACCCCTCCACTTT
- 15 TRBJ2-1 TRBD2 TRBV5-1 CASSYLAGPNDEQFF TGCGCCAGCAGCTACCTAGCGGGACCGAACGATGAGCAGTTCTTC
- 16 TRBJ1-4 - TRBV5-5 CASSLSRPPLNEKLFF TGTGCCAGCAGCTTGTCCAGGCCCCCCCTTAATGAAAAACTGTTTTTT